One sample yielded the 9 T cell receptor beta chains listed below, sequenced in a study of T-cell memory formation after mild COVID-19. One entry per CDR3 protein, called by TCRdb with MiXCR from the 5' RACE reads. The table includes 190,000 or so distinct CDR3 sequences, over 20% detected once. The sample was PBMCs or a T cell subset sorted from them (not recorded which). The source is an adult woman who had mild COVID-19 (a few samples of this study predate the infection). Cell type and time point are not known.

The CDR3 protein is CASSLARGLGTDTQYF. The CDR3 DNA reads as TGCGCCAGCAGCTTGGCCAGGGGACTCGGCACAGATACGCAGTATTTT. The chain employs TRBV5-1 and TRBJ2-3; D possibly matches TRBD1 or TRBD2 (6 bases each). Germline V CDR1 and CDR2: SGHRS, YFSETQ. There are 16 residues in the CDR3. Trimming cost V 0 bases and J 1 base, with 12 bases left between them. The variable domain in full, with the rest retrieved from reference TRBV5-1 and TRBJ2-3, is KAGVTQTPRYLIKTRGQQVTLSCSPISGHRSVSWYQQTPGQGLQFLFEYFSETQRNKGNFPGRFSGRQFSNSRSEMNVSTLELGDSALYLCASSLARGLGTDTQYFGPGTRLTVL.

This clonotype has a handful of counts. The J gene is TRBJ2-5, the V gene TRBV24-1, with 9 bases matching TRBD2. The J segment lost 5 bases and the V segment lost 3 bases, leaving 12 bases of the junction unmatched. The CDR3 extends over 17 amino acids. Germline CDR1 KGHDR, CDR2 SFDVKD. For the CDR3, the DNA is TGTGCCACCAGTGATAGACAGGTTAGCGGGAGCAGGGAGACCCAGTACTTC. Translating gives CATSDRQVSGSRETQYF.

This clonotype was counted ten times or more. The CDR3 reads CASSEQLTGPSGEKLFF. Written as DNA, the CDR3 is TGTGCCAGCAGTGAACAGCTAACGGGCCCCTCAGGGGAAAAACTGTTTTTT. The chain couples TRBV2 to TRBJ1-4; D perhaps matches TRBD1 (5 bases). The germline V gene encodes CDR1 SNHLY and CDR2 FYNNEI. The V and J ends lost 2 bases and 8 bases respectively, with 21 bases between them. The CDR3 contains 17 residues.

The J gene is TRBJ2-1, the V gene TRBV9; tentatively, D is TRBD2 (5 bases). The CDR3 is made up of 16 amino acids. The ends were cut back, 2 bases at V and 4 bases at J, with 16 bases in the middle. Per the germline V gene, CDR1 is SGDLS and CDR2 is YYNGEE. The CDR3 DNA reads TGTGCCAGCAGCGTTAGTGGACGGGATGGGTACAATGAGCAGTTCTTC. It codes for CASSVSGRDGYNEQFF. The full variable domain, rest sourced from reference TRBV9 and TRBJ2-1, is DSGVTQTPKHLITATGQRVTLRCSPRSGDLSVYWYQQSLDQGLQFLIQYYNGEERAKGNILERFSAQQFPDLHSELNLSSLELGDSALYFCASSVSGRDGYNEQFFGPGTRLTVL.

This chain uses TRBV7-2 with TRBJ2-3, with TRBD2 matching 14 bases. Germline CDR1 and CDR2: SGHTA and FQGNSA. This CDR3 is 19 amino acids long. Unmatched junction bases numbered 14, after V lost 5 bases and J lost 4 bases. The CDR3 region is CASSEITGPGLAGADTQYF. The CDR3 DNA is TGTGCCAGCAGCGAAATAACAGGGCCGGGACTAGCGGGAGCAGATACGCAGTATTTT.

J is TRBJ2-7 and V is TRBV30; 12 bases line up with TRBD1. The CDR3 loop spans 17 amino acids. Germline assignment: CDR1 GTSNPN and CDR2 SVGIG (reference sequence). Trimming at V came to 1 base and at J to 3 bases, leaving 10 bases not matched to a gene. In nucleotides, the CDR3 is TGTGCCTGGAGTGAAGGGACAGGGGGCTTTAGGGGCTACGAGCAGTACTTC. This translates into CAWSEGTGGFRGYEQYF.

This clonotype was seen a few times. The V gene is TRBV7-9, the J gene TRBJ2-5, with TRBD1 as a possible D gene (5 bases). In germline, CDR1 is SEHNR, CDR2 FQNEAQ (reference sequence). Trimming cost V 4 bases and J 2 bases, with 11 bases left between them. CDR3 length: 14 amino acids. The CDR3 sequence is CASSSDDRQETQYF. Written as DNA, the CDR3 is TGTGCCAGCAGCTCCGACGACAGACAAGAGACCCAGTACTTC. Looking up the rest from reference TRBV7-9 and TRBJ2-5 gives the full variable domain: DTGVSQNPRHKITKRGQNVTFRCDPISEHNRLYWYRQTLGQGPEFLTYFQNEAQLEKSRLLSDRFSAERPKGSFSTLEIQRTEQGDSAMYLCASSSDDRQETQYFGPGTRLLVL.

This clonotype was seen a handful of times. The V call is TRBV21-1, the J call TRBJ2-5; TRBD1 is the table's D call and was not checked against the DNA. TRBV21-1 is deemed a pseudogene. The CDR3 consists of 13 residues. The CDR3 bases are TGTGCCACCCGGACCGCAAGAGGGGAGACCCAGTACTTC. Translating it yields CATRTARGETQYF.

The rearrangement links TRBV15 to TRBJ2-5; D unresolved. Trimming took off 2 bases at V and 4 bases at J, with 11 bases between the two ends. The CDR3 extends over 14 amino acids. The germline V gene encodes CDR1 LNHNV and CDR2 YYDKDF (reference sequence). The CDR3 DNA is TGTGCCACCAGCAGATTAGAGGTGGGAGAGACCCAGTACTTC. It translates to CATSRLEVGETQYF.